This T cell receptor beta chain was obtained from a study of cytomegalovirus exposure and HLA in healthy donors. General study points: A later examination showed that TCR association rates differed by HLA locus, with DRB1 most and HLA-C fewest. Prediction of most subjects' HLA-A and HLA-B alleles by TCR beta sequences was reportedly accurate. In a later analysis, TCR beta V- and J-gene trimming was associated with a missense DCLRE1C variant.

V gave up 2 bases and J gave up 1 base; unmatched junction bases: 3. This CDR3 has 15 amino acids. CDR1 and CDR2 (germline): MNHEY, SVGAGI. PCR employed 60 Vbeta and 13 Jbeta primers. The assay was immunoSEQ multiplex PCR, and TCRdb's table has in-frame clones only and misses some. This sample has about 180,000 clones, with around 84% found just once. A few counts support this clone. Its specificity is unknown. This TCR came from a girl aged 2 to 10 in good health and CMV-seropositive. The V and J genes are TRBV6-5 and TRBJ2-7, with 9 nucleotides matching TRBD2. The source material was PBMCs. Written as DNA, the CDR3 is TGTGCCAGCAGTTACAGGCTAGCGGGGTCCTACGAGCAGTACTTC. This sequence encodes CASSYRLAGSYEQYF.